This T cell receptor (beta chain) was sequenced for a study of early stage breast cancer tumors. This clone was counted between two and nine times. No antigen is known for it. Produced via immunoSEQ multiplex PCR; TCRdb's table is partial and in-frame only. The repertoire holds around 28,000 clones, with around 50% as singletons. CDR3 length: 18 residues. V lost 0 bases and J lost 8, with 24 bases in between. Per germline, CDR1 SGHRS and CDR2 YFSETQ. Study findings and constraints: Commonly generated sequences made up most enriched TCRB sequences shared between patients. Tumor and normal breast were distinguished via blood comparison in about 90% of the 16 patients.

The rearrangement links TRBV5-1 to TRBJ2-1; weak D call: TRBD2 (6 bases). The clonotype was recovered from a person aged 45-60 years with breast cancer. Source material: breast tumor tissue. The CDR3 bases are TGCGCCAGCAGCTTGGAATGGGGGGAGGCCCAGGGCCGCTATGAGCAGTTCTTC. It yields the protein CASSLEWGEAQGRYEQFF.